The rows below give T cell receptor beta chains drawn from one sample of a study of cytomegalovirus exposure and HLA in healthy donors. Profiled with immunoSEQ multiplex PCR; TCRdb holds only in-frame clones, not every one. The sample shows about 99,000 clones, around three quarters of them seen only once. Sample: PBMCs. These receptors originate from a male donor in good health and CMV-seropositive. CDR3s include the opening cysteine and the closing phenylalanine or tryptophan. The D gene is left open where the match is weak. The size field is filled for only some rows; it gives once, few, many or a size class.

v_call: TRBV6-5
clone_size: NA
j_call: TRBJ1-6
d_call: NA
cdr3_length: 15
cdr3_aa: CASSSPLPYNSPLHF
cdr3_nt: TGTGCCAGCAGTTCCCCCCTCCCTTATAATTCACCCCTCCACTTT

v_call: TRBV5-6
clone_size: NA
j_call: TRBJ1-1
d_call: NA
cdr3_length: 12
cdr3_aa: CASSLRNIEAFF
cdr3_nt: TGTGCCAGCAGCTTACGAAACATCGAAGCTTTCTTT

v_call: TRBV2
clone_size: NA
j_call: TRBJ2-7
d_call: NA
cdr3_length: 14
cdr3_aa: CASSETTSPREQYF
cdr3_nt: TGTGCCAGCAGTGAAACTACCTCTCCTAGGGAGCAGTACTTC

v_call: TRBV5-6
clone_size: few
j_call: TRBJ2-7
d_call: NA
cdr3_length: 16
cdr3_aa: CASSHSKTGFPDQQYF
cdr3_nt: TGTGCCAGCAGTCACTCAAAGACGGGATTCCCCGATCAGCAGTACTTC

v_call: TRBV19
clone_size: NA
j_call: TRBJ2-7
d_call: TRBD2
cdr3_length: 17
cdr3_aa: CASSIVGLAGGLNEQYF
cdr3_nt: TGTGCCAGTAGTATAGTCGGGCTAGCGGGGGGGCTCAACGAGCAGTACTTC

v_call: TRBV9
clone_size: NA
j_call: TRBJ1-1
d_call: NA
cdr3_length: 14
cdr3_aa: CASSVGQSNTEAFF
cdr3_nt: TGTGCCAGCAGCGTTGGACAGTCAAACACTGAAGCTTTCTTT

v_call: TRBV2
clone_size: once
j_call: TRBJ1-4
d_call: NA
cdr3_length: 14
cdr3_aa: CASSGPGGGEKLFF
cdr3_nt: TGTGCCAGCAGTGGCCCCGGAGGAGGTGAAAAACTGTTTTTT

v_call: TRBV6-5
clone_size: NA
j_call: TRBJ1-1
d_call: TRBD1
cdr3_length: 15
cdr3_aa: CASSPPTGRGSEAFF
cdr3_nt: TGTGCCAGCAGTCCCCCGACAGGGCGAGGGTCTGAAGCTTTCTTT

v_call: TRBV5-1
clone_size: NA
j_call: TRBJ1-2
d_call: TRBD1
cdr3_length: 18
cdr3_aa: CASSLRSTEGARNYGYTF
cdr3_nt: TGCGCCAGCAGCTTGAGGAGTACGGAGGGGGCGAGAAACTATGGCTACACCTTC

v_call: TRBV9
clone_size: NA
j_call: TRBJ2-1
d_call: TRBD1
cdr3_length: 19
cdr3_aa: CASSQTGEGPRWGTFEQFF
cdr3_nt: TGTGCCAGCAGCCAAACAGGGGAAGGGCCACGATGGGGTACATTCGAGCAGTTCTTC

v_call: TRBV6-5
clone_size: NA
j_call: TRBJ2-1
d_call: NA
cdr3_length: 13
cdr3_aa: CASSFGGYNEQFF
cdr3_nt: TGTGCCAGCAGTTTCGGGGGCTACAATGAGCAGTTCTTC

v_call: TRBV7-9
clone_size: NA
j_call: TRBJ2-3
d_call: NA
cdr3_length: 15
cdr3_aa: CASSLDGTTTDTQYF
cdr3_nt: TGTGCCAGCAGCTTAGACGGGACAACCACAGATACGCAGTATTTT

v_call: TRBV6-1
clone_size: NA
j_call: TRBJ1-2
d_call: NA
cdr3_length: 15
cdr3_aa: CASSEAFALNYGYTF
cdr3_nt: TGTGCCAGCAGTGAAGCGTTTGCCCTAAACTATGGCTACACCTTC

v_call: TRBV7-9
clone_size: few
j_call: TRBJ1-1
d_call: NA
cdr3_length: 11
cdr3_aa: CASSISAEAFF
cdr3_nt: TGTGCCAGCAGCATCAGTGCTGAAGCTTTCTTT

v_call: TRBV7-2
clone_size: once
j_call: TRBJ1-2
d_call: NA
cdr3_length: 14
cdr3_aa: CASSSGLAKGGYTF
cdr3_nt: TGTGCCAGCAGCTCGGGGTTAGCTAAAGGGGGCTACACCTTC

v_call: TRBV7-9
clone_size: NA
j_call: TRBJ1-1
d_call: NA
cdr3_length: 14
cdr3_aa: CASSLEGVGTEAFF
cdr3_nt: TGTGCCAGCAGCTTAGAAGGGGTTGGCACTGAAGCTTTCTTT

v_call: TRBV6-5
clone_size: NA
j_call: TRBJ1-3
d_call: TRBD1
cdr3_length: 14
cdr3_aa: CASSYSGQGDTIYF
cdr3_nt: TGTGCCAGCAGTTACTCGGGACAGGGGGACACCATATATTTT